Following are 6 T cell receptor beta chains from one sample sequenced in a study of blood T cell repertoires in COVID-19. Only in-frame clones appear in the TCRdb table, and some are missing; sequencing was by immunoSEQ multiplex PCR. The table has roughly 200,000 clones, approximately 86% seen once. Sequenced: PBMCs or T cells enriched from blood (not recorded which). The source of these receptors is a woman aged 30 to 39 who had been exposed to COVID-19.

This clone was detected once. The chain carries TRBV18 and TRBJ1-1; no reliable D call. The length of the CDR3 is 14 residues. Trimming took 3 bases from V and 1 from J, leaving 9 bases between them. Germline V CDR1 and CDR2: KGHSH, LQKENI. For the CDR3, the DNA is TGTGCCAGCTCACCCAGCGGAGGGAACACTGAAGCTTTCTTT. This codes for CASSPSGGNTEAFF.

The V call is TRBV21-1, the J call TRBJ1-2. TRBV21-1 is labeled a pseudogene. The CDR3 is 16 amino acids. The CDR3 reads CASSKAIEGDDYGYTF. CDR3 sequence (DNA): TGTGCCAGCAGCAAAGCCATCGAGGGAGACGACTATGGCTACACCTTC.

This clone was seen a few times. The genes are TRBV3-1 (or the pseudogene TRBV3-2) and TRBJ2-2, with TRBD2 matching 13 bases. Germline CDR1 reads LGHDT; CDR2 reads YNNKEL (reference sequence). This CDR3 has 14 residues. Unmatched junction bases numbered 3, after V lost 6 bases and J lost 8 bases. For the CDR3, the DNA is TGTGCCAGCAGGGGACTAGCGGGGACTGGGGAGCTGTTTTTT. The encoded protein is CASRGLAGTGELFF.

The chain is built from TRBV2 and TRBJ2-7, with 10 bases fitting TRBD2. V was clipped by 2 bases and J by 6 bases; unmatched bases: 7. The length of the CDR3 is 15 residues. From germline, CDR1 is SNHLY and CDR2 FYNNEI. The CDR3 reads CASSERAGGRGEQYF. DNA of the CDR3: TGTGCCAGCAGTGAACGAGCGGGGGGGCGAGGCGAGCAGTACTTC.

The chain carries TRBV7-9 and TRBJ1-3; D gene ambiguous. The CDR3 loop spans 16 amino acids. The V gene's germline CDR1 is SEHNR and CDR2 FQNEAQ (reference sequence). The germline V and J ends were trimmed by 7 bases and 0 bases, with 16 bases remaining between them. The CDR3 sequence: CASTFSKQSSGNTIYF. In DNA, the CDR3 is TGTGCCAGCACCTTTTCAAAACAGAGCTCTGGAAACACCATATATTTT. The full variable domain, with the rest looked up from reference TRBV7-9 and TRBJ1-3, is DTGVSQNPRHKITKRGQNVTFRCDPISEHNRLYWYRQTLGQGPEFLTYFQNEAQLEKSRLLSDRFSAERPKGSFSTLEIQRTEQGDSAMYLCASTFSKQSSGNTIYFGEGSWLTVV.

The chain employs TRBV5-1 and TRBJ1-1, with D possibly being TRBD1 (6 bases). The CDR3 extends over 13 amino acids. V was cut by 4 bases and J by 5 bases, with 12 bases left in between. Germline CDR1 is SGHRS and CDR2 is YFSETQ. The CDR3 nucleotides are TGCGCCAGCAGCGTACACAGGGCGACTGAAGCTTTCTTT. Translation: CASSVHRATEAFF.